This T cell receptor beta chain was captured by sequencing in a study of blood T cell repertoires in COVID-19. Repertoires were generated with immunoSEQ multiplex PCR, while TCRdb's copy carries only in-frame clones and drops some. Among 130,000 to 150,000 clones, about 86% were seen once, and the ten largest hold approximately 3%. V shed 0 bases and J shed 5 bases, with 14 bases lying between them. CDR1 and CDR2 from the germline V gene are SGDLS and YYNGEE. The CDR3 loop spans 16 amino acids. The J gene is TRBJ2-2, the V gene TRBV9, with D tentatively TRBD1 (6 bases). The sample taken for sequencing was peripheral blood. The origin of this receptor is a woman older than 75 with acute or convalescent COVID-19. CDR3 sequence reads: CASSVAGQGNTGELFF. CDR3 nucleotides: TGTGCCAGCAGCGTAGCTGGCCAGGGGAATACCGGGGAGCTGTTTTTT. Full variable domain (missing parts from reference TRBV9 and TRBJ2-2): DSGVTQTPKHLITATGQRVTLRCSPRSGDLSVYWYQQSLDQGLQFLIQYYNGEERAKGNILERFSAQQFPDLHSELNLSSLELGDSALYFCASSVAGQGNTGELFFGEGSRLTVL.